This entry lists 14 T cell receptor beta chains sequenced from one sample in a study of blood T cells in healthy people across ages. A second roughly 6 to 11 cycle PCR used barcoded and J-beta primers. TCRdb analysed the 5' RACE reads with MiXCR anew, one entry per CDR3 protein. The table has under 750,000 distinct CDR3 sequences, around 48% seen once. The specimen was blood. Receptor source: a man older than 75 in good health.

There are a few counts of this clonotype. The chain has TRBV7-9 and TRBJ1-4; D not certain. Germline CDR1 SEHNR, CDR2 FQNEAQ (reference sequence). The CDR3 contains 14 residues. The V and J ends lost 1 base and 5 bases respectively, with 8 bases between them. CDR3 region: CASSLGTENEKLFF. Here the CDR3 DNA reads TGTGCCAGCAGCTTAGGGACGGAGAATGAAAAACTGTTTTTT.

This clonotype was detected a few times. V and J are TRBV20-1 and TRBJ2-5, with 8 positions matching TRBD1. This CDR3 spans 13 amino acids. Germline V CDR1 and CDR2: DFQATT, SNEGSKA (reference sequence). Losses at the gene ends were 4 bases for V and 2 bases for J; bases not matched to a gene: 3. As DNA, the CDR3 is TGCAGTGCTAAGACAGGGGATCAAGAGACCCAGTACTTC. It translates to CSAKTGDQETQYF.

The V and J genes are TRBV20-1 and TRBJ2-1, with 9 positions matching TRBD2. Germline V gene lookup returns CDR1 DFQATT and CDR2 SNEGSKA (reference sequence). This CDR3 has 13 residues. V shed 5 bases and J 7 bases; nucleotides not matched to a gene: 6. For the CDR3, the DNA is TGCAGTGCTCGCGGGGGGGCCCTGAATGAGCAGTTCTTC. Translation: CSARGGALNEQFF.

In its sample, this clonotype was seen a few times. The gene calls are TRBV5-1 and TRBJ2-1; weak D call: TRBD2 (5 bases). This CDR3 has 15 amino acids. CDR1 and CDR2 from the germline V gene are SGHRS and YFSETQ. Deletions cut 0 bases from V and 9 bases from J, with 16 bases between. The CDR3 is CASSLERSLSSEQFF. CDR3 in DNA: TGCGCCAGCAGCTTGGAGCGGTCCTTGAGTAGTGAGCAGTTCTTC.

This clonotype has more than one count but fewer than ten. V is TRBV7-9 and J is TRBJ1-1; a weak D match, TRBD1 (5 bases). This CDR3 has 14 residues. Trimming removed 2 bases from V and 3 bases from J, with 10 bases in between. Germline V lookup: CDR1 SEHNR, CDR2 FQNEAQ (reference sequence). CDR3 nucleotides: TGTGCCAGCAGCTTATCAGGGATGGACACTGAAGCTTTCTTT. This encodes CASSLSGMDTEAFF.

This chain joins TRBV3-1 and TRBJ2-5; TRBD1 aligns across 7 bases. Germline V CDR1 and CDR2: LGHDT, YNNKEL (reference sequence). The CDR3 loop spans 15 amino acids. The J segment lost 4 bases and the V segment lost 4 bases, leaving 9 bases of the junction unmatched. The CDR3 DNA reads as TGTGCCAGCAGCCGACTACCAGGGGGTCCAGAGACCCAGTACTTC. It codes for CASSRLPGGPETQYF.

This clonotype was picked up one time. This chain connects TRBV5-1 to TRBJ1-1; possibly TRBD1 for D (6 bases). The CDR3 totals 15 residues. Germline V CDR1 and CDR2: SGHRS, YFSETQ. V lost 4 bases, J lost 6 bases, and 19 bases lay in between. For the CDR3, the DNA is TGCGCCAGCAGCGCCTTACAGGGCAGGAGCTCTGAAGCTTTCTTT. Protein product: CASSALQGRSSEAFF.

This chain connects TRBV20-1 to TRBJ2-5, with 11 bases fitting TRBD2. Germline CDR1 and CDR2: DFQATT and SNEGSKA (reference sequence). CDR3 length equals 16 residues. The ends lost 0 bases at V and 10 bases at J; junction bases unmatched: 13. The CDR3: CSARDPGLAGGASQYF. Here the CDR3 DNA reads TGCAGTGCTAGAGATCCCGGCCTAGCGGGGGGCGCCAGCCAGTACTTC.

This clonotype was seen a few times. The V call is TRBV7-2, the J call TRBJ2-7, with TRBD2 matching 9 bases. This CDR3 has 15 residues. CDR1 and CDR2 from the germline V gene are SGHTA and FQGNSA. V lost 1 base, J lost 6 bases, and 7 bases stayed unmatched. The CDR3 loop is CASSLVGSGSVEQYF. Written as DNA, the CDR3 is TGTGCCAGCAGCTTAGTCGGTAGCGGGAGTGTCGAGCAGTACTTC.

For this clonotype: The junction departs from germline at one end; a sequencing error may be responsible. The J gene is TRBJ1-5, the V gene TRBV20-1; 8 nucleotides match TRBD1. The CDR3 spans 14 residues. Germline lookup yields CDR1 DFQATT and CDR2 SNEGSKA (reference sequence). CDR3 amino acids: CSASGQGRNQLQHF. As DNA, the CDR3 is TGCAGTGCTTCAGGACAGGGTAGGAATCAGCTCCAGCATTTT.

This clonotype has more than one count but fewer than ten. CDR3: CATMGRFNSPLHF. The CDR3 DNA reads as TGTGCCACCATGGGACGGTTCAATTCACCCCTCCACTTT. The rearrangement joins TRBV7-2 to TRBJ1-6; D possibly corresponds to TRBD1 (5 bases). Trimming stripped 10 bases from V and 7 bases from J, with 14 bases between. This CDR3 comprises 13 residues. Per the germline V gene, CDR1 is SGHTA and CDR2 is FQGNSA.

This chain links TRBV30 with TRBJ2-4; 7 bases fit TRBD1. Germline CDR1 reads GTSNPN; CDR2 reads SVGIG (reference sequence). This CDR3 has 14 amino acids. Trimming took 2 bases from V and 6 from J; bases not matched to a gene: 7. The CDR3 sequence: CAWSTGAGGNIQYF. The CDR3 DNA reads TGTGCCTGGAGTACCGGGGCAGGGGGAAACATTCAGTACTTC.

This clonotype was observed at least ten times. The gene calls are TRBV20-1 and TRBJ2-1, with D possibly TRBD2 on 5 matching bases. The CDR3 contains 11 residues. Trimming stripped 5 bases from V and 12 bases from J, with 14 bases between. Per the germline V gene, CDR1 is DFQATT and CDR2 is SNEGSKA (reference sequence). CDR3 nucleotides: TGCAGTGCTGGGGTCCTAGAGGGGCAGTTCTTC. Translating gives CSAGVLEGQFF.

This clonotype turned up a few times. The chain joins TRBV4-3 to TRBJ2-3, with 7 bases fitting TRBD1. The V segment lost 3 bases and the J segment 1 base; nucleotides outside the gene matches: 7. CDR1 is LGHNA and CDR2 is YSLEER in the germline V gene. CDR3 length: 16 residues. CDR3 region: CASSHITGDGTDTQYF. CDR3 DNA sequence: TGCGCCAGCAGCCACATCACAGGGGACGGCACAGATACGCAGTATTTT.